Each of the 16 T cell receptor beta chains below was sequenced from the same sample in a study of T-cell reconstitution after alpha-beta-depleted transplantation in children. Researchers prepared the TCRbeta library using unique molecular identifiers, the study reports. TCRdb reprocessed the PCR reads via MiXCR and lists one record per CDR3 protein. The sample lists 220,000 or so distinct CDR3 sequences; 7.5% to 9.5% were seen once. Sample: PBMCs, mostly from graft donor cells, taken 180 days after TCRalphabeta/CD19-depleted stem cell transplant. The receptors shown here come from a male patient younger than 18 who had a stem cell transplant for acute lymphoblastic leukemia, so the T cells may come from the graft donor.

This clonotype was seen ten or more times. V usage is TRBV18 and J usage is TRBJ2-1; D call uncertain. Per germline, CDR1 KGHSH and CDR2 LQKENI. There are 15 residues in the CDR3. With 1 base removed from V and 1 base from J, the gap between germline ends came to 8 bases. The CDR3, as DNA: TGTGCCAGCTCACCACGCACGGGTTCCTACAATGAGCAGTTCTTC. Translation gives CASSPRTGSYNEQFF.

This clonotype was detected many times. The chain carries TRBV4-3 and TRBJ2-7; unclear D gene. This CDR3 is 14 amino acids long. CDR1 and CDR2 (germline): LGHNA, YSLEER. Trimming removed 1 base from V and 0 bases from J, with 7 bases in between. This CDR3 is CASSQVANSYEQYF. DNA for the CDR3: TGCGCCAGCAGCCAAGTCGCTAACTCCTACGAGCAGTACTTC.

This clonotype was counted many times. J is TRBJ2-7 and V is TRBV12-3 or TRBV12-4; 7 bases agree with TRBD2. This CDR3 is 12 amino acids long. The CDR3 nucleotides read TGTGCGAGCGGGAAGGTCTCCTACGAGCAGTACTTC. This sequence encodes CASGKVSYEQYF.

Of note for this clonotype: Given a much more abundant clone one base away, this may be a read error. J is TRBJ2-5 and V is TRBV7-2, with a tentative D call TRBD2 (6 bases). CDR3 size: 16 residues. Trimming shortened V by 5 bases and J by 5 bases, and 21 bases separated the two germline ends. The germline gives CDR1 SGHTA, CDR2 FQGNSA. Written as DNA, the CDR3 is TGTGCCAGCAGCCTCCGGAATAGCGGAACTCTGGAGACCCAGTACTTC. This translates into CASSLRNSGTLETQYF.

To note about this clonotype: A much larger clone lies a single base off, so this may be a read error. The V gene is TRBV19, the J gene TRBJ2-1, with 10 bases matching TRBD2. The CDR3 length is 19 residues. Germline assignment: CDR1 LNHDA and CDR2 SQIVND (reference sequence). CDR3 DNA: TGTGCCCGTAGTGAGTATAGGGCGGTAGCGGGAGGCCCTTACAATGAGCAGTTCTTC. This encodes CARSEYRAVAGGPYNEQFF.

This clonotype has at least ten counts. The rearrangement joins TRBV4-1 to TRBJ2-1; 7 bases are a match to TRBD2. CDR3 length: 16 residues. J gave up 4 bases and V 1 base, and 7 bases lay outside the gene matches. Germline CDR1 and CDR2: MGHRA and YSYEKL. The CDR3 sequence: CASSQVGREGYNEQFF. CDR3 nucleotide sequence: TGCGCCAGCAGCCAAGTGGGCAGGGAGGGGTACAATGAGCAGTTCTTC.

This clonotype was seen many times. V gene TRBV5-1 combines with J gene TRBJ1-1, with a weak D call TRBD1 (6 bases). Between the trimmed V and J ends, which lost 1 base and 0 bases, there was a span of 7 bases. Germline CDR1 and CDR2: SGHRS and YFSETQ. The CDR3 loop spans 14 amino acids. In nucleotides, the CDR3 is TGCGCCAGCAGCTTGTCAGGGGTGAACACTGAAGCTTTCTTT. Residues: CASSLSGVNTEAFF.

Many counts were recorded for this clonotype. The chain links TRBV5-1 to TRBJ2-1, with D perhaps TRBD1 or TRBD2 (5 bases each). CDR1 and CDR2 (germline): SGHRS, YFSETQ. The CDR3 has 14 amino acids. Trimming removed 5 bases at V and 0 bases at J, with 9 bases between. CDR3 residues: CASRGVSSYNEQFF. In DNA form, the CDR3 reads TGCGCCAGCAGGGGGGTTAGCTCCTACAATGAGCAGTTCTTC.

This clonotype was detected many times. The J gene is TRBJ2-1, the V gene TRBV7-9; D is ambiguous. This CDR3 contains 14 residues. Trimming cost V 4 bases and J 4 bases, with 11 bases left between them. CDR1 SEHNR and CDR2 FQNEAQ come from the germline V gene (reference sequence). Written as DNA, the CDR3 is TGTGCCAGCAGCTCCGGATTGATGTACAATGAGCAGTTCTTC. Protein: CASSSGLMYNEQFF.

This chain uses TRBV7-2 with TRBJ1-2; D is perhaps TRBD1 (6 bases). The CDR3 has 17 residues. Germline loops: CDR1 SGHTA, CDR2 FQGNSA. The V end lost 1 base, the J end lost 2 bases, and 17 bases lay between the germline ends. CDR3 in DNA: TGTGCCAGCAGCTTAGTCCCTATAGGGGGGGCGAACTATGGCTACACCTTC. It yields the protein CASSLVPIGGANYGYTF.

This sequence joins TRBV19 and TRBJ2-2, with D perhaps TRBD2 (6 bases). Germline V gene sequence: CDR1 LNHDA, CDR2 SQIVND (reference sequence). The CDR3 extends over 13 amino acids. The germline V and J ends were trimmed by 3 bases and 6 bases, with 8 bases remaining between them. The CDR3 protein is CASSIGGAGELFF. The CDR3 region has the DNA TGTGCCAGTAGTATCGGCGGGGCCGGGGAGCTGTTTTTT.

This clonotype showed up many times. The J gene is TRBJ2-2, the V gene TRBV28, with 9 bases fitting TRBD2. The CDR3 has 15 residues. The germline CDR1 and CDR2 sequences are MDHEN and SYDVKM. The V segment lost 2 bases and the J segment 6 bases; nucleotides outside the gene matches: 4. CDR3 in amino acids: CASSLGGRAPGELFF. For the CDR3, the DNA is TGTGCCAGCAGTTTAGGCGGGAGGGCCCCCGGGGAGCTGTTTTTT.

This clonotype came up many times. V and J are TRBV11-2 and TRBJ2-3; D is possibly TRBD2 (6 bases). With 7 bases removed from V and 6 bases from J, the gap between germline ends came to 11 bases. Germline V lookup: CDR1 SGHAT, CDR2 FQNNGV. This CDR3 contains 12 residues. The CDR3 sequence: CASNGGVDTQYF. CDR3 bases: TGTGCCAGCAACGGCGGGGTCGATACGCAGTATTTT. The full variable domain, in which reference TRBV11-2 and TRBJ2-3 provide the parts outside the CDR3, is EAGVAQSPRYKIIEKRQSVAFWCNPISGHATLYWYQQILGQGPKLLIQFQNNGVVDDSQLPKDRFSAERLKGVDSTLKIQPAKLEDSAVYLCASNGGVDTQYFGPGTRLTVL.

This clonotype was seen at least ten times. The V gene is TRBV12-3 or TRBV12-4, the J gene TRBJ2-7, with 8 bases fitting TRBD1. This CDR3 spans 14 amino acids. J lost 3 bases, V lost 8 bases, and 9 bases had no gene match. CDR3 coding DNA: TGTGCCAGCCAGGGGGCCAGGGCGGGCTACGAGCAGTACTTC. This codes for CASQGARAGYEQYF.

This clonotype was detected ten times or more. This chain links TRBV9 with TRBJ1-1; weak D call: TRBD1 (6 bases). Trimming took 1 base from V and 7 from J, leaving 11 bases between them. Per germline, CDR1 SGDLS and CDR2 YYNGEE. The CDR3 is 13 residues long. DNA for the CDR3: TGTGCCAGCAGCGTACAGGGGTATAGTGAAGCTTTCTTT. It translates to CASSVQGYSEAFF. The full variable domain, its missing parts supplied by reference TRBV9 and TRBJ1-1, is DSGVTQTPKHLITATGQRVTLRCSPRSGDLSVYWYQQSLDQGLQFLIQYYNGEERAKGNILERFSAQQFPDLHSELNLSSLELGDSALYFCASSVQGYSEAFFGQGTRLTVV.

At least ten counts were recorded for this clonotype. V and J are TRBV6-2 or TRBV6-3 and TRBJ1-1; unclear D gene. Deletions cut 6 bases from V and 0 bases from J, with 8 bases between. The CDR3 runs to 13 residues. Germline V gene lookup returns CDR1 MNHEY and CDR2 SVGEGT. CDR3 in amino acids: CASRDTVNTEAFF. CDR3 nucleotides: TGTGCCAGCAGGGATACAGTGAACACTGAAGCTTTCTTT.